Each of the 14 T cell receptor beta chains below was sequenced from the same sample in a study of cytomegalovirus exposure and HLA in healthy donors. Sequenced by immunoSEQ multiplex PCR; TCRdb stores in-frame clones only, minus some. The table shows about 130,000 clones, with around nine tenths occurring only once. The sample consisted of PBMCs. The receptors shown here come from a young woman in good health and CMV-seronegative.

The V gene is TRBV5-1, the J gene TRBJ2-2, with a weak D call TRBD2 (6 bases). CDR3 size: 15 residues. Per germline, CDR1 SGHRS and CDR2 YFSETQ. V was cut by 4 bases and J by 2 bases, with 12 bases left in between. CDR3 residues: CASSGGTLNTGELFF. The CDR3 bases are TGCGCCAGCAGCGGCGGGACGTTAAACACCGGGGAGCTGTTTTTT.

CDR3 nucleotides: TGTGCCAGCAGCCTACTAGCGGGAGGGGCAGATACGCAGTATTTT. Translated: CASSLLAGGADTQYF. The chain joins TRBV11-3 to TRBJ2-3; 13 bases are shared with TRBD2. Germline lookup yields CDR1 SGHNT and CDR2 YENEEA. V was clipped by 5 bases and J by 4 bases; unmatched bases: 3. CDR3 length equals 15 residues.

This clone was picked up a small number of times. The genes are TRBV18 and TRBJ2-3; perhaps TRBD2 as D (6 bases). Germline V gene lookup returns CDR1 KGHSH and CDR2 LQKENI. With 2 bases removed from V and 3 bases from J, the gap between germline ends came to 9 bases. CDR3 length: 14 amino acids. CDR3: CASSPDSGTDTQYF. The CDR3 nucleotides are TGTGCCAGCTCACCAGATAGCGGAACAGATACGCAGTATTTT.

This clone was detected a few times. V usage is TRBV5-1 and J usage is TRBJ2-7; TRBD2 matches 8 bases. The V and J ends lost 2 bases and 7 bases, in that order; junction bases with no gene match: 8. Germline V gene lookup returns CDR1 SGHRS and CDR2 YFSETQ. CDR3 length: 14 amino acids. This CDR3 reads CASSLSGRVNEQYF. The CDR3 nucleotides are TGCGCCAGCAGCTTAAGCGGGAGAGTAAATGAGCAGTACTTC.

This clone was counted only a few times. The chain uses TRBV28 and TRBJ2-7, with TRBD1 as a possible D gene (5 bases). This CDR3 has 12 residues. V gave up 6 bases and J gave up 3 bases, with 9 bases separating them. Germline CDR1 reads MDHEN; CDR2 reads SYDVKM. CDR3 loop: CASRDTGYEQYF. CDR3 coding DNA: TGTGCCAGCAGGGACACGGGCTACGAGCAGTACTTC.

CDR3 nucleotides: TGTGCCAGCAGTTTAGTAGGGGGACAGTCCTACGAGCAGTACTTC. It is translated as CASSLVGGQSYEQYF. The chain uses TRBV28 and TRBJ2-7; 7 nucleotides agree with TRBD1. Germline values: CDR1 MDHEN, CDR2 SYDVKM. This CDR3 spans 15 amino acids. J gave up 1 base and V 2 bases, and 5 bases lay outside the gene matches.

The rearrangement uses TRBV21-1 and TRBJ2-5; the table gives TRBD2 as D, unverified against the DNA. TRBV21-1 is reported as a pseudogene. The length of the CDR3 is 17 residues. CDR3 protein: CASSKGSVDSARETQYF. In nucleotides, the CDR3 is TGTGCCAGCAGCAAAGGTTCGGTTGATAGCGCCAGGGAGACCCAGTACTTC.

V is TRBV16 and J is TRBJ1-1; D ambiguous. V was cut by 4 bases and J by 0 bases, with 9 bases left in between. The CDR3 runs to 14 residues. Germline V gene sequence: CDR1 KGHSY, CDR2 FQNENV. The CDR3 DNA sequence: TGTGCCAGCAGCCTTAGCGGAATGAACACTGAAGCTTTCTTT. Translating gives CASSLSGMNTEAFF.

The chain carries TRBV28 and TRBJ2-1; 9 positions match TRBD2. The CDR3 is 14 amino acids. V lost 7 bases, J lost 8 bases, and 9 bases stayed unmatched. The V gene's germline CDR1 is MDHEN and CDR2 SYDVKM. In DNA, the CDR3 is TGTGCCAGCACTAAGGCGGGAGGGCCCGATGAGCAGTTCTTC. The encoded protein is CASTKAGGPDEQFF.

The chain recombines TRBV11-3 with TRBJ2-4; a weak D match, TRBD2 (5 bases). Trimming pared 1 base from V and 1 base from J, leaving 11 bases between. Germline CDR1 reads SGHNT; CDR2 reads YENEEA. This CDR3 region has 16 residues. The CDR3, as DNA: TGTGCCAGCAGCTTAGTGAGGGCCGCGGCCAAAAACATTCAGTACTTC. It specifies CASSLVRAAAKNIQYF.

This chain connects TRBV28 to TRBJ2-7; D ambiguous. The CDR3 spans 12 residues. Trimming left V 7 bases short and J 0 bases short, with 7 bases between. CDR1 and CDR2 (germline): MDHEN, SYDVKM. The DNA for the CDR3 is TGTGCCAGCACACAAACCTCCTACGAGCAGTACTTC. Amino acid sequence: CASTQTSYEQYF.

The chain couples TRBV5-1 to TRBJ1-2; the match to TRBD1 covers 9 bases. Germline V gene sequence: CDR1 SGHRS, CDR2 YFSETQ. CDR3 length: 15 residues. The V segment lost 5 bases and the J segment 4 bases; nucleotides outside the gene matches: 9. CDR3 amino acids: CASRTGTGLLYGYTF. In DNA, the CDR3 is TGCGCCAGCAGGACCGGGACAGGGCTCCTCTATGGCTACACCTTC.

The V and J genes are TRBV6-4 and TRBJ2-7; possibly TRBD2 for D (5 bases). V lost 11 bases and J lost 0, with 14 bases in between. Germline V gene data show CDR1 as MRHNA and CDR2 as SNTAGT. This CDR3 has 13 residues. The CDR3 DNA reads TGTGCCTCCCAGCGGCGGAGCTCCTACGAGCAGTACTTC. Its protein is CASQRRSSYEQYF.

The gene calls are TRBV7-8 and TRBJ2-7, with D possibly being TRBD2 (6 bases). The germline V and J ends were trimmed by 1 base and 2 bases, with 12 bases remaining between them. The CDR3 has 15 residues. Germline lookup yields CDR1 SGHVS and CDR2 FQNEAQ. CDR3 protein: CASSLGGRRAYEQYF. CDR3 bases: TGTGCCAGCAGCTTAGGGGGGAGGCGAGCCTACGAGCAGTACTTC.